This T cell receptor (beta chain) emerged from a study of response to subunit inactivated influenza vaccine. This clonotype was counted ten times or more. TCRdb independently ran MiXCR on the RT-PCR reads; one entry per CDR3 protein. This sample carries about 700,000 distinct CDR3 sequences, approximately 14% of them seen once, and the ten largest clones take around 7.3%. V shed 0 bases and J shed 2 bases, with 11 bases lying between them. From germline, CDR1 is MGHRA and CDR2 YSYEKL. This CDR3 comprises 16 residues. Sequencing used PBMCs from blood, obtained 14 to 15 days before vaccination. The receptor was derived from a man in his fifties or sixties who received an inactivated influenza vaccine. The V and J genes are TRBV4-1 and TRBJ1-5; maybe TRBD1 (5 bases). CDR3 amino acids: CASSQDPGGGNQPQHF. The CDR3 nucleotides read TGCGCCAGCAGCCAAGATCCGGGGGGAGGCAATCAGCCCCAGCATTTT.